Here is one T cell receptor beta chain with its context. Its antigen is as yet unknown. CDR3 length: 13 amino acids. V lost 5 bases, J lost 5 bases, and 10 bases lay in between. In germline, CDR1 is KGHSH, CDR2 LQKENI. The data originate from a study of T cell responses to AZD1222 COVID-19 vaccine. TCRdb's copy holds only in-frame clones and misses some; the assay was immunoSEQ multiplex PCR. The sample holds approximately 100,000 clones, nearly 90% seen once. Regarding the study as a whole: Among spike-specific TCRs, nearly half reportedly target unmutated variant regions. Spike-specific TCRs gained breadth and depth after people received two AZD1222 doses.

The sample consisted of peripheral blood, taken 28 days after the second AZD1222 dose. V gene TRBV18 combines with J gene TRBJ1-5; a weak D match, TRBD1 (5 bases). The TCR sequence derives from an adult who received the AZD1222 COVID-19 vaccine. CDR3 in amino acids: CASSDSLDQPQHF. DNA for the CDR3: TGTGCCAGCTCAGACAGTCTCGATCAGCCCCAGCATTTT. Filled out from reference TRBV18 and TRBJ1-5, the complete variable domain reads NAGVMQNPRHLVRRRGQEARLRCSPMKGHSHVYWYRQLPEEGLKFMVYLQKENIIDESGMPKERFSAEFPKEGPSILRIQQVVRGDSAAYFCASSDSLDQPQHFGDGTRLSIL.